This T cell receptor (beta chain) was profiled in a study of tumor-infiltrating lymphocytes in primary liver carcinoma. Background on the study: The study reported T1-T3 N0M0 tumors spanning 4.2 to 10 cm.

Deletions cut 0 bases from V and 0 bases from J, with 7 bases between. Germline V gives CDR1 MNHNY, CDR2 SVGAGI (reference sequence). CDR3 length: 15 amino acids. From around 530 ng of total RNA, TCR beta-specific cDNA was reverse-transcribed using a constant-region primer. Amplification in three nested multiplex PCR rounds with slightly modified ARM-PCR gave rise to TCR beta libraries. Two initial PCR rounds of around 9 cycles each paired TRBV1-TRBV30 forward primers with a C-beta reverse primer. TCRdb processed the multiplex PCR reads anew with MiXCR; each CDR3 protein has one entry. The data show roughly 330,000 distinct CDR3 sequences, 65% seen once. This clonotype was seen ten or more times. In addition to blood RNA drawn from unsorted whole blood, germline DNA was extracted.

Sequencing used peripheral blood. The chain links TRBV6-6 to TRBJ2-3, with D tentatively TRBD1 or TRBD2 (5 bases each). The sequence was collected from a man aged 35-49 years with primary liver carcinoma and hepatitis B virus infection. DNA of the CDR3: TGTGCCAGCAGTTACTCCCGGGACAGCACAGATACGCAGTATTTT. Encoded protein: CASSYSRDSTDTQYF.